One and the same sample provided the 17 T cell receptor beta chains below, sequenced in a study of T cells after yellow fever vaccination. Via MiXCR, TCRdb re-called the 5' RACE reads, giving one row per CDR3 protein. The sample records approximately 300,000 distinct CDR3 sequences, roughly 10% being singletons. The sample in question was CD4+ T cells sorted from PBMCs, obtained 45 days after the yellow fever booster vaccination. Receptors were obtained from a man younger than 35 who received the YFV17D yellow fever vaccine.

The gene calls are TRBV19 and TRBJ1-1, with a tentative D call TRBD1 (6 bases). V gave up 9 bases and J gave up 1 base, with 18 bases separating them. The germline gives CDR1 LNHDA, CDR2 SQIVND (reference sequence). The CDR3 is 15 amino acids. The CDR3 here is CASQPPGHWNTEAFF. CDR3 bases: TGTGCCAGCCAACCCCCGGGACACTGGAACACTGAAGCTTTCTTT.

This clonotype was picked up a small number of times. The rearrangement uses TRBV18 and TRBJ2-1, with a possible D match to TRBD2 (6 bases). The CDR3 totals 12 residues. The germline gives CDR1 KGHSH, CDR2 LQKENI. The ends were cut back, 3 bases at V and 7 bases at J, with 7 bases in the middle. The CDR3 bases are TGTGCCAGCTCACCGAGCGGGAATGAGCAGTTCTTC. Translating it yields CASSPSGNEQFF.

This clonotype showed up many times. The rearrangement uses TRBV10-3 and TRBJ1-6; D unclear. V lost 10 bases and J 9 bases, leaving 19 bases between the germline ends. The CDR3 sequence is 14 residues long. From germline, CDR1 is ENHRY and CDR2 SYGVKD. The CDR3 nucleotides read TGTGCCACGTCTGAGGTCAGAGCCGGTTCACCCCTCCACTTT. This sequence encodes CATSEVRAGSPLHF.

This clonotype was picked up many times. V gene TRBV4-3 combines with J gene TRBJ2-7, with D possibly TRBD2 on 5 matching bases. V was shortened by 8 bases and J by 4 bases, with 30 bases between the two germline ends. Per germline, CDR1 LGHNA and CDR2 YSLEER. The CDR3 runs to 18 residues. CDR3 in DNA: TGCGCCAGCCAGCCAAGGGCGGAGCGGCCCCCTAATTATTACGAGCAGTACGTC. This sequence encodes CASQPRAERPPNYYEQYV.

This clonotype was seen more than once but under ten times. This chain joins TRBV7-2 and TRBJ1-5; no firm D call. The CDR3 is made up of 13 amino acids. Deletions cut 4 bases from V and 7 bases from J, with 11 bases between. Germline V gives CDR1 SGHTA, CDR2 FQGNSA. CDR3 in amino acids: CASSSTPWQPQHF. The CDR3 DNA sequence: TGTGCCAGCAGCTCTACGCCCTGGCAGCCCCAGCATTTT.

V usage is TRBV19 and J usage is TRBJ2-1; TRBD1 or TRBD2 may be the D gene (5 bases each). The CDR3 loop spans 13 amino acids. Germline CDR1 reads LNHDA; CDR2 reads SQIVND (reference sequence). Deletions cut 1 base from V and 9 bases from J, with 10 bases between. CDR3 bases: TGTGCCAGTAGTATAGGTGCAGGGACTGAGCAGTTCTTC. Amino acid sequence: CASSIGAGTEQFF. The variable domain in full, with the rest retrieved from reference TRBV19 and TRBJ2-1, is DGGITQSPKYLFRKEGQNVTLSCEQNLNHDAMYWYRQDPGQGLRLIYYSQIVNDFQKGDIAEGYSVSREKKESFPLTVTSAQKNPTAFYLCASSIGAGTEQFFGPGTRLTVL.

A few counts support this clonotype. DNA of the CDR3: TGTGCCAGCAGCTATCAGACAGGGGGCGAAGGAGAGACCCAGTACTTC. It specifies CASSYQTGGEGETQYF. The chain joins TRBV7-2 to TRBJ2-5; 10 bases match TRBD1. Losses at the gene ends were 4 bases for V and 4 bases for J; bases not matched to a gene: 9. Per the germline V gene, CDR1 is SGHTA and CDR2 is FQGNSA. This CDR3 comprises 16 residues.

This clonotype has at least ten counts. J is TRBJ1-1 and V is TRBV13; the D gene is possibly TRBD1 (5 bases). The CDR3 sequence is 10 residues long. V was clipped by 3 bases and J by 11 bases, with 7 bases between them. CDR1 and CDR2 (germline): PRHDT, FYEKMQ (reference sequence). CDR3: CASSLGDAFF. Written as DNA, the CDR3 is TGTGCCAGCAGCTTGGGGGATGCTTTCTTT.

V gene TRBV6-6 combines with J gene TRBJ2-4, with TRBD2 matching 12 bases. Germline V gene lookup returns CDR1 MNHNY and CDR2 SVGAGI (reference sequence). Germline trimming cut 7 bases from V and 0 bases from J; bases unmatched to any gene: 7. This CDR3 has 17 residues. CDR3 DNA: TGTGCCAGCATATCACTAGCGGGGGGCCAAGCCAAAAACATTCAGTACTTC. Amino acid sequence: CASISLAGGQAKNIQYF.

The V call is TRBV21-1, the J call TRBJ2-5; the table's D call TRBD2 went unverified against the DNA. TRBV21-1 is noted as a pseudogene. The CDR3 is 15 residues long. The CDR3 sequence: CASSLRGGVGETQYF. DNA of the CDR3: TGTGCCAGCAGCTTACGCGGGGGGGTGGGGGAGACCCAGTACTTC.

This clonotype was recorded many times. This chain uses TRBV7-2 with TRBJ1-3; D uncertain. The CDR3 runs 13 residues. Germline V gives CDR1 SGHTA, CDR2 FQGNSA. Between the trimmed V and J ends, which lost 6 bases and 2 bases, there was a span of 8 bases. The CDR3 here is CASSLSAGNTIYF. The DNA of the CDR3 is TGTGCCAGCAGTTTATCAGCTGGAAACACCATATATTTT.

This clonotype was picked up a small number of times. The V call is TRBV27, the J call TRBJ1-4, with D uncertain. Between the trimmed V and J ends, which lost 4 bases and 4 bases, there was a span of 10 bases. From germline, CDR1 is MNHEY and CDR2 SMNVEV (reference sequence). CDR3 length: 14 residues. DNA of the CDR3: TGTGCCAGCAGTTCAAGGGCACTTAATGAAAAACTGTTTTTT. This sequence encodes CASSSRALNEKLFF. Combining the CDR3 with reference TRBV27 and TRBJ1-4 gives the whole variable domain EAQVTQNPRYLITVTGKKLTVTCSQNMNHEYMSWYRQDPGLGLRQIYYSMNVEVTDKGDVPEGYKVSRKEKRNFPLILESPSPNQTSLYFCASSSRALNEKLFFGSGTQLSVL.

This clonotype was picked up a small number of times. The CDR3: CASSQQGWSGELFF. CDR3 sequence (DNA): TGTGCCAGCAGTCAGCAGGGTTGGTCCGGGGAGCTGTTTTTT. V usage is TRBV28 and J usage is TRBJ2-2, with D tentatively TRBD1 (5 bases). Trimming shortened V by 5 bases and J by 6 bases, and 13 bases separated the two germline ends. This CDR3 region has 14 residues. Germline loops: CDR1 MDHEN, CDR2 SYDVKM.

To note about this clonotype: Since the CDR3 does not end with the conserved phenylalanine or tryptophan, this likely comes from a read error. V is TRBV18 and J is TRBJ2-7; 8 bases map to TRBD1. The germline V gene has CDR1 KGHSH and CDR2 LQKENI. The CDR3 has 12 residues. J was trimmed by 7 bases and V by 8 bases; bases with no gene match: 7. The CDR3 region has the DNA TGTGCCAGCACAGACAGGGGATGGGAGCAGTACCTC. It is translated as CASTDRGWEQYL.

As regards this clonotype: No conserved phenylalanine or tryptophan ends this CDR3, so it is likely a read error. This chain joins TRBV6-6 and TRBJ2-7, with D unclear. Germline CDR1 MNHNY, CDR2 SVGAGI (reference sequence). This CDR3 has 13 residues. V dropped 6 bases and J dropped 8 bases, with 17 bases sitting between them. CDR3: CASRQPDVFQQYL. The CDR3 coding sequence is TGTGCCAGCAGACAACCCGACGTGTTCCAGCAGTACCTC.

The chain uses TRBV12-3 or TRBV12-4 and TRBJ2-5, with 8 nucleotides matching TRBD1. J lost 4 bases, V lost 5 bases, and 0 bases had no gene match. This CDR3 has 12 residues. The CDR3 is CASSDRGETQYF. The CDR3 DNA sequence: TGTGCCAGCAGTGACAGGGGAGAGACCCAGTACTTC.

This clonotype was seen a handful of times. This sequence joins TRBV6-5 and TRBJ1-1; D not certain. The germline V and J ends were trimmed by 0 bases and 2 bases, with 7 bases remaining between them. This CDR3 has 14 residues. CDR1 and CDR2 from the germline V gene are MNHEY and SVGAGI. The CDR3 is CASSYSNANTEAFF. Here the CDR3 DNA reads TGTGCCAGCAGTTACTCAAATGCAAACACTGAAGCTTTCTTT.